The table lists the clone carrying this T cell receptor (beta chain) with many counts. Noted time point: patch test 1, 2 weeks after DPC sensitization. Treatment defined: therapeutic diphenylcyclopropenone sensitization with weekly scalp DPC. Researchers extracted total RNA from unfractionated whole blood. This sample is part of a study of human T cells and chemical hapten exposure. TCRdb redid the calling of the RACE reads with MiXCR, one entry per CDR3 protein. The sample has 40,000 to 50,000 distinct CDR3 sequences, about 4% seen once; the top ten hold 20% to 30%. The source is a man in his fifties or sixties with alopecia areata. Some clones in this sample may be carry-over from other donors' samples. The specimen was whole blood, collected in connection with sensitization to the hapten diphenylcyclopropenone (DPC).

CDR3 DNA: TGTGCCAGCAGCTTCGGAAGCGAGACTTTCTTT. It is translated as CASSFGSETFF. The V and J genes are TRBV7-2 and TRBJ1-1; D not certain. This CDR3 has 11 amino acids. Trimming took off 3 bases at V and 12 bases at J, with 11 bases between the two ends. Germline V lookup: CDR1 SGHTA, CDR2 FQGNSA.